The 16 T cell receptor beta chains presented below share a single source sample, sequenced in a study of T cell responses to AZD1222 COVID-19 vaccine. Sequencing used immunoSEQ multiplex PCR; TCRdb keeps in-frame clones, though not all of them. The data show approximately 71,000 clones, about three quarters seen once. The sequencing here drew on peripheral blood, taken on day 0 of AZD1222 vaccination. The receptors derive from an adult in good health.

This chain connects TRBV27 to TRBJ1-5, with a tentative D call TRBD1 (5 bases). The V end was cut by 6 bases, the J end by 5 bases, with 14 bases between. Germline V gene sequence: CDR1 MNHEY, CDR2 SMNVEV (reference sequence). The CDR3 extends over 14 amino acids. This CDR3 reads CASRTITGDQPQHF. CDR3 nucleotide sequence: TGTGCCAGCAGAACAATAACAGGTGATCAGCCCCAGCATTTT.

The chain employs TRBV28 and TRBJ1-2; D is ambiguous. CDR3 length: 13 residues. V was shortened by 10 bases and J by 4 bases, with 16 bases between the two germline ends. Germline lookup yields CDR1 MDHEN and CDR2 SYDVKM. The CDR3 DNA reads TGTGCCACCCGCCTCGCCGACCGCTATGGCTACACCTTC. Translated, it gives CATRLADRYGYTF.

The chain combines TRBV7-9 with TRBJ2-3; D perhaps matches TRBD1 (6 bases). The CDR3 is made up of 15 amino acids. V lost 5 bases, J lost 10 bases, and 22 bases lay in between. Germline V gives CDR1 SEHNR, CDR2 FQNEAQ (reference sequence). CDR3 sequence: CASSTVPGQGDAQYF. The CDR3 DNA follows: TGTGCCAGCAGCACGGTACCGGGACAAGGGGATGCGCAGTATTTT.

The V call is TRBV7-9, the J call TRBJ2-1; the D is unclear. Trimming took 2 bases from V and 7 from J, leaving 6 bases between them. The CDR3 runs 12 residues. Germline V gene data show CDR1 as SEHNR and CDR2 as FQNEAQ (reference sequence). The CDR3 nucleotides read TGTGCCAGCAGCTTATATCCAAATGAGCAGTTCTTC. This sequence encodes CASSLYPNEQFF.

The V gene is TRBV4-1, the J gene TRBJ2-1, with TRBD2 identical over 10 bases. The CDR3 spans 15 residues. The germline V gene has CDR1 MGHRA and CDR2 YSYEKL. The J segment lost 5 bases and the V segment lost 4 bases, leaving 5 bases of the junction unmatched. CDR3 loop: CASSPLAGDNNEQFF. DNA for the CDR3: TGCGCCAGCAGCCCGCTAGCGGGGGACAACAATGAGCAGTTCTTC.

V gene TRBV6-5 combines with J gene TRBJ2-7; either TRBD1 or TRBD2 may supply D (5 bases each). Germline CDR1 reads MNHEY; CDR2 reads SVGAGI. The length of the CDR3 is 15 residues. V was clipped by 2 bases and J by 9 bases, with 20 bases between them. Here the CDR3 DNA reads TGTGCCAGCAGTTACCCCGAGTTACAGGCGGGCGTGCAGTACTTC. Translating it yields CASSYPELQAGVQYF.

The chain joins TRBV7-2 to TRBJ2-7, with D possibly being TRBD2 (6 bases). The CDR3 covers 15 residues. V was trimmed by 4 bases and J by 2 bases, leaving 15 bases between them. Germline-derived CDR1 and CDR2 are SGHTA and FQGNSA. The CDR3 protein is CASSSSGTLTYEQYF. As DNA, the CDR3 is TGTGCCAGCAGCTCCTCCGGGACTCTAACCTACGAGCAGTACTTC.

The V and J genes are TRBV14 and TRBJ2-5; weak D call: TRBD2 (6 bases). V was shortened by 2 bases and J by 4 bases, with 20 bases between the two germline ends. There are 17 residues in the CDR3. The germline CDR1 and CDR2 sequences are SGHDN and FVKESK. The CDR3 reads CASSQLVTGETGETQYF. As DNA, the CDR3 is TGTGCCAGCAGCCAATTGGTAACGGGGGAGACCGGAGAGACCCAGTACTTC.

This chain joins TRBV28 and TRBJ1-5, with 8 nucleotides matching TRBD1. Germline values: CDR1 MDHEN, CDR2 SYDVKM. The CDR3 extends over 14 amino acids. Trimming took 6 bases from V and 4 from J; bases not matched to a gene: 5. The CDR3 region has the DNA TGTGCCAGCAGGTGGACAGGGAATAATCAGCCCCAGCATTTT. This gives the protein CASRWTGNNQPQHF.

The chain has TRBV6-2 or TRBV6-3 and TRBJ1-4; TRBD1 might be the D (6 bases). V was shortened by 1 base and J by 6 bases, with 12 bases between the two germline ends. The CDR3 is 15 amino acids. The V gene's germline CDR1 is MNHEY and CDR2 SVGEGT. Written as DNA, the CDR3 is TGTGCCAGCAGTTACTTCGGGGGGCGTGATGAAAAACTGTTTTTT. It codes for CASSYFGGRDEKLFF.

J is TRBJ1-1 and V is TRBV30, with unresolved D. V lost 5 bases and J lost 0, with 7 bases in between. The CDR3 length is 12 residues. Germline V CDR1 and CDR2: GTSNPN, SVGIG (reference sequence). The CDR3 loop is CAWGFVNTEAFF. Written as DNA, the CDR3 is TGTGCCTGGGGATTCGTGAACACTGAAGCTTTCTTT.

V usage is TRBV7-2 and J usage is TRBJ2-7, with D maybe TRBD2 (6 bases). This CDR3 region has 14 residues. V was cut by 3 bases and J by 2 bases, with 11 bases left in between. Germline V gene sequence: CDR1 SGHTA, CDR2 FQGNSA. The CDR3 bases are TGTGCCAGCAGCTTCGCGGGGACCACCTACGAGCAGTACTTC. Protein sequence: CASSFAGTTYEQYF.

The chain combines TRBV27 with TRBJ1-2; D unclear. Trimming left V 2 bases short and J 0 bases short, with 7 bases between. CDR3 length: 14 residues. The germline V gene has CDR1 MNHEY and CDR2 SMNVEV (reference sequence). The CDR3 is CASSLGRTNYGYTF. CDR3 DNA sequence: TGTGCCAGCAGTTTAGGCAGGACTAACTATGGCTACACCTTC.

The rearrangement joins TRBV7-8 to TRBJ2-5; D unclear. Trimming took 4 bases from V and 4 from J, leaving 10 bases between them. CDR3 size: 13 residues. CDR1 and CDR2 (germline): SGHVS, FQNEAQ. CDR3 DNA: TGTGCCAGCAGCTCCTCCGTTGGAGAGACCCAGTACTTC. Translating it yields CASSSSVGETQYF. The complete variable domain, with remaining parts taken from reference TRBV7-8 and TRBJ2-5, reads GAGVSQSPRYKVAKRGQDVALRCDPISGHVSLFWYQQALGQGPEFLTYFQNEAQLDKSGLPSDRFFAERPEGSVSTLKIQRTQQEDSAVYLCASSSSVGETQYFGPGTRLLVL.

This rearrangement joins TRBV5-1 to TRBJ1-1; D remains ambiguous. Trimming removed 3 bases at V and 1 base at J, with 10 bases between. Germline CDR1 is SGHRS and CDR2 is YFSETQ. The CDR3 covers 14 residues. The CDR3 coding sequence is TGCGCCAGCAGCTCCATGACGGGGAACACTGAAGCTTTCTTT. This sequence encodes CASSSMTGNTEAFF. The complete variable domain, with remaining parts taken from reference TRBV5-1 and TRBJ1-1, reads KAGVTQTPRYLIKTRGQQVTLSCSPISGHRSVSWYQQTPGQGLQFLFEYFSETQRNKGNFPGRFSGRQFSNSRSEMNVSTLELGDSALYLCASSSMTGNTEAFFGQGTRLTVV.

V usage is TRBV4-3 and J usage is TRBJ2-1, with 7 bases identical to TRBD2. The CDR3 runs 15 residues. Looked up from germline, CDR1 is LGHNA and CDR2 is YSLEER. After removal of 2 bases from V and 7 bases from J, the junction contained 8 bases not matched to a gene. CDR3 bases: TGCGCCAGCAGCCAAATACTAGCGTTGTGGAATGAGCAGTTCTTC. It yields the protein CASSQILALWNEQFF.